A selection of T cell receptor beta chains follows, all from one sample in a study of regulatory T cells in long-lasting Graves disease. TCRdb re-analysed the multiplex PCR reads in MiXCR, keeping a single row per CDR3 protein. The table has around 400,000 distinct CDR3 sequences, about 21% seen once. The sequences come from peripheral blood mononuclear cells (PBMCs), collected when the disease was refractory, from a patient treated with antithyroid drugs. The receptors originated from a female donor with Graves disease. The CDR3 runs from the conserved cysteine through the conserved F or W. A D gene is named only where the DNA matches it firmly. Only part of the rows carry a size: once, few, many, or a class if the clone is expanded.

j_call d_call clone_size v_call cdr3_nt cdr3_aa
TRBJ2-5 . many TRBV7-3 TGTGCCAGCAGCTTCGGTAGCGGCACCCAAGAGACCCAGTACTTC CASSFGSGTQETQYF
TRBJ1-4 . many TRBV6-1 TGTGCCAGCAGGTGGACAGAAGCTAATGAAAAACTGTTTTTT CASRWTEANEKLFF
TRBJ2-7 . many TRBV27 TGTGCCAGCAGTTTTACCGGGACCACGTACTTC CASSFTGTTYF
TRBJ2-2 TRBD2 few TRBV20-1 TGCAGTGCTAGAGAGGGGCAGGGACTAGACTCGTCGGGGGAGCTGTTTTTT CSAREGQGLDSSGELFF
TRBJ2-5 TRBD2 . TRBV28 TGTGCCAGCAGTTCCGGGACTAGCCCCTCTTGTAACTTC CASSSGTSPSCNF
TRBJ2-5 TRBD2 few TRBV5-1 TGCGCCAGCAGCTTGAATGGGGGCGGACTAGCATTGGAGACCCAGTACTTC CASSLNGGGLALETQYF
TRBJ2-2 . . TRBV7-2 TGTGCCAGCAGCCTGGGGACCCCCGGGACCGGGGAGCTGTTTTTT CASSLGTPGTGELFF
TRBJ1-5 . many TRBV20-1 TGCAGTGCTATTTCAGGGTCTGGCAATCAGCCCCAGCATTTT CSAISGSGNQPQHF
TRBJ1-1 TRBD1 many TRBV12-3/TRBV12-4 TGTGCCAGCAGAGATCTGACAGGGCCGAACACTGAAGCTTTCTTT CASRDLTGPNTEAFF
TRBJ2-2 . few TRBV2 TGTGCCAGCAGCCTTAACCCCCGGGGCCCCGAACCCGGGGAGCTGTTTTTT CASSLNPRGPEPGELFF
TRBJ2-4 . many TRBV12-3/TRBV12-4 TGTGCCAGCAGTTACGGAAAAAACATTCAGTACTTC CASSYGKNIQYF
TRBJ2-1 TRBD2 . TRBV2 TGTGCCAGCAGTGAAACAGCGGGAGGGCCCGATGAGCAGCTCTTC CASSETAGGPDEQLF
TRBJ1-2 . many TRBV30 TGTGCCTGGAGTGTGGCAGGGGCGTATGGCTACACCTTC CAWSVAGAYGYTF
TRBJ2-7 TRBD2 many TRBV2 TGTGCCACCGGCGAGACTAGCGGGTCTATTAGGAGCTCCTACGAGCAGTACTTC CATGETSGSIRSSYEQYF
TRBJ2-3 . many TRBV12-3/TRBV12-4 TGTGCCAGCAGTTCACTAGCAACAGATACGCAGTATTTT CASSSLATDTQYF
TRBJ2-5 . . TRBV29-1 TGCAGCGTTGTCCTCCCCCGGGAGTCTCAGGTCCAAGAGACCCAGTACTTC CSVVLPRESQVQETQYF
TRBJ2-7 . many TRBV6-1 TGTGCCAGCAGTGAACCCTATGGGGCGTCGGGGCAGTACTTC CASSEPYGASGQYF
TRBJ2-5 TRBD2 many TRBV12-5 TGTGCTAGTGGAACGGGACTAGCGGGCCCCCCCCAAGAGACCCAGTACTTC CASGTGLAGPPQETQYF
TRBJ2-5 TRBD2 few TRBV7-3 TGTGCCAGCAGCTCGACTAGCGGGGTGGGAGAGACCCAGTACTTC CASSSTSGVGETQYF
TRBJ2-1 . . TRBV5-1 TGCGCCAGCAGCTTGGTGCGGGACCAATACAATGAGCAGTTCTTC CASSLVRDQYNEQFF
TRBJ1-6 . many TRBV20-1 TGCAGTGCTAGCCGGGCCAGTGAGCGTTCACCCCTCCACTTT CSASRASERSPLHF
TRBJ1-5 TRBD1 many TRBV28 TGTGCCAGCAGTTTATCCCACAGGGGTGACAATCAGCCCCAGCATTTT CASSLSHRGDNQPQHF
TRBJ2-5 . many TRBV18 TGTGCCAGCTCACCACAGTCGAAAGAGACCCAGTACTTC CASSPQSKETQYF
TRBJ2-7 TRBD2 many TRBV2 TGTGCCAGCAGTGAGAATAGCGGGAGCAGCTCCTACGAGCAGTACTTC CASSENSGSSSYEQYF
TRBJ1-4 TRBD1 . TRBV28 TGTGCCAGCAGTGTTGGACAGGGTGACGGAAAACTGTTTTTT CASSVGQGDGKLFF
TRBJ1-2 . . TRBV6-4 TGTGCCAGCAGTTTTAATCTCGGCGCAGCCTTCGTCTTC CASSFNLGAAFVF
TRBJ1-1 . many TRBV28 TGTGCCAGCAGTTTATTACAGAACGGCAGGGACACTGAAGCTTTCTTT CASSLLQNGRDTEAFF
TRBJ2-7 . many TRBV7-9 TGTGCCAGCAGCGGCCGTAGCAGGGGTTATTACGAGCAGTACTTC CASSGRSRGYYEQYF
TRBJ1-5 . . TRBV6-2/TRBV6-3 TGTGCCAGCTCCCCTGAGGGCCAGCCCCAGCATTTT CASSPEGQPQHF
TRBJ1-5 . many TRBV2 TGTGCCAGCAGCTGGAGCTTAAATCAGCCCCAGCATTTT CASSWSLNQPQHF
TRBJ2-1 TRBD2 . TRBV29-1 TGCAGCTCCCCGGGAGGGATCTCAGTGAATGAGCAGTTCTTC CSSPGGISVNEQFF
TRBJ2-7 . . TRBV10-3 TGTGCCATCAGCACAGGTGGGGGTTCGTCTGAGCAGTACTTC CAISTGGGSSEQYF
TRBJ2-7 TRBD1 many TRBV20-1 TGCAGTGCCAAATTGGGGACAGCCTACGAGCAGTACTTC CSAKLGTAYEQYF
TRBJ1-5 . . TRBV20-1 TGCAGTGCTAGTAACAGGGTGGTCAATCAGCCCCAGCATTTT CSASNRVVNQPQHF
TRBJ2-5 . few TRBV2 TGTGCCAGCAGTGAACAACAGGGCACAGAGACCCAGTACTTC CASSEQQGTETQYF
TRBJ2-2 . many TRBV11-3 TGTGCCAGCAGCAGGGGCGGGGAGCTGTTTTTT CASSRGGELFF
TRBJ2-2 . few TRBV28 TGTGCCAGCAGCCCCTTGCTGGGCGGGGAGCTGTTTTTT CASSPLLGGELFF
TRBJ2-3 . . TRBV4-1 TGCGCCAGCAGCCCGCGAGCCGACGGGGCAGATACGCAGTATTTT CASSPRADGADTQYF
TRBJ2-7 TRBD2 . TRBV6-2/TRBV6-3 TGTGCCGGCAGTTACATTAGGTTAGCGGGAAGCTCCTACGAGCAGTACTTC CAGSYIRLAGSSYEQYF
TRBJ2-1 TRBD2 few TRBV28 TGTGCCAGCAGTCGCCCCGGGACTAGCGGTGGCAATGAGCAGTTCTTC CASSRPGTSGGNEQFF
TRBJ1-2 TRBD1 . TRBV5-1 TGCGCCAGCAGCGACGGACAGGGGGTCCATGGCTACACCTTC CASSDGQGVHGYTF
TRBJ2-5 . . TRBV7-9 TGTGCCAGCAGCTTAGGTACAGGTCTCCAAGAGACCCAGTACTTC CASSLGTGLQETQYF
TRBJ1-2 TRBD1 many TRBV5-5 TGTGCCAGCAGGAAAACCGGGACAGGGGGCGTAGGAGGCTACACCTTC CASRKTGTGGVGGYTF
TRBJ2-2 . many TRBV2 TGTGCCAGCACCGGAGGGCCCGGGGAGCTGTTTTTT CASTGGPGELFF
TRBJ2-1 . . TRBV3-1 TGTGCCAGCAGTGGGGGCTCGCACAATGAGCAGTTCTTC CASSGGSHNEQFF
TRBJ2-2 TRBD2 few TRBV15 TGTGCCACCCGGACTAGGAACACCGGGGAGCTGTTTTTT CATRTRNTGELFF
TRBJ2-5 . many TRBV28 TGTGCCAGCAGCTTTGGCGGACATCGGGAGACCCAGTACTTC CASSFGGHRETQYF
TRBJ2-7 . many TRBV28 TGTGCCAGCAGTTTCCCCCCCCGGGGTATGTACGAGCAGTACTTC CASSFPPRGMYEQYF
TRBJ2-7 . many TRBV28 TGTGCCCACGGAGGCCCTTCCTACGAGCAGTACTTC CAHGGPSYEQYF
TRBJ2-2 . many TRBV11-2 TGTGCCAGCAGCTTAGAAGGCACCGGGGAGCTGTTTTTT CASSLEGTGELFF
TRBJ1-4 . few TRBV19 TGTGCCAGTAGTATAAGCCGGGGGTATGAAAAACTGTTTTTT CASSISRGYEKLFF
TRBJ2-7 . many TRBV9 TGTGCCAGCAGCGTAGATCTCCAGGGATACTACGAGCAGTACTTC CASSVDLQGYYEQYF
TRBJ1-4 . many TRBV10-3 TGTGCCATCAGTGAGATTAAAGGGGATGAAAAACTGTTTTTT CAISEIKGDEKLFF
TRBJ2-5 TRBD2 . TRBV5-6 TGTGCCAGCAGCTTTAATTCTTTACTAGCGGGAGGAGAGACCCAGTACTTC CASSFNSLLAGGETQYF